Listed here is a single TCR beta chain. What antigen it recognizes has not been identified. Base qualities were left out, and no much larger clone turns up one base away. This sample was taken from a study of blood T cell repertoires in COVID-19 (dated by TCRdb to the early 2020s). Regarding the complete study: Samples covering the acute and convalescent phases of COVID-19 were provided by collaborators in the United States, Italy and Spain. The dataset comprised deeply sampled blood TCRbeta repertoires from subjects exposed to, actively infected with, or recovered from COVID-19. The prospective study material was composed of cDNA or gDNA derived from T cells, B-cell-depleted T cells, or PBMCs. The repertoires were released in a freely available public database meant as a resource for research on the immune response to SARS-CoV-2. The sample metadata nearly always contained a de-identified subject ID, COVID-19 status, age in years and sex. Where available, HLA class I and class II types were taken from metadata supplied by the sample provider and were not determined by assay-based typing. Samples came from the ongoing ImmuneRACE study (first 160 participants) plus 1,254 subjects from 6 global collaborators.

Participants in the prospective study were aged 18 to 89 years, lived in some 24 United States geographic areas, and enrolled through a virtual design. In the prospective study, participants were assigned to cohorts based on the clinical history participants reported in a screening survey and a study questionnaire. Recovered participants in ImmuneRACE Cohort 3 were defined by two consecutive negative NP/OP PCR tests, clearance by a healthcare professional, or resolution of symptoms. Mobile phlebotomists in the prospective study collected whole blood, serum and a nasopharyngeal or oropharyngeal swab from every participant. Participants in the prospective study had the option to provide additional blood draws and questionnaires over a 2-month period. Blood samples from the prospective study were shipped frozen or at room temperature prior to DNA extraction. TCRbeta CDR3 regions were amplified from genomic DNA using the immunoSEQ Assay, a bias-controlled multiplex PCR. Per the original workflow: Within the assay, amplification of reference gene primers was used to estimate how many nucleated cells each sample contained. To quantify the absolute abundance of each unique TCRbeta CDR3 rearrangement, sequence reads were collapsed and filtered. Productive Simpson clonality was computed per sample as the square root of Simpson's diversity index over productive rearrangements. Sourced from immuneACCESS, this table was stored by TCRdb with only in-frame sequences that have V and J called. A share of the clones is absent; for the studies checked, an unresolved V gene accounts for under half, and the remainder has no known explanation. D and trimming come from the DNA, and the V and J calls and clone size come from that table. For this sample there are fewer than 250,000 clones; roughly 83% appear just once. The leading ten clones occupy approximately 2.1% of the sample.

The CDR3 holds 17 amino acids from the cysteine to the phenylalanine. Only the CDR3 part of the read is kept: 51 bases, read in frame from the first base. CDR1 MNHNS and CDR2 SASEGT were looked up in the germline V gene. V is cut back by 2 bases and J by 3 bases, with 8 bases in the junction unmatched. On the study overall, not on this receptor specifically: Clinical and demographic metadata were provided uncurated, with the amount varying by source and participant.

The sequenced sample was PBMCs or T cells enriched from blood (not recorded which). This clonotype originated in a woman aged 45-59 years who had recovered from COVID-19. Recombination joined TRBV6-1 with TRBJ1-4; 8 nucleotides in the junction match TRBD1. The DNA sequence is as follows: TGTGCCAGCAGTGAAAATCCAGGGGGCGTATCTAATGAAAAACTGTTTTTT. The translation is CASSENPGGVSNEKLFF.